The 25 T cell receptor beta chains below all came from one sample that was sequenced in a study of human T cells and chemical hapten exposure. Time point specified: patch test 1, 2 weeks after DPC sensitization. Treatment described: therapeutic diphenylcyclopropenone sensitization with weekly scalp DPC. Each CDR3 protein is one row after TCRdb ran MiXCR on the RACE reads. Of tens of thousands of distinct CDR3 sequences in the sample, roughly 7.6% were seen once. The starting material was whole blood, obtained in connection with sensitization to the hapten diphenylcyclopropenone (DPC). The receptor set was obtained from a woman in her 30s with alopecia areata. Some clones in this sample may be carry-over from other donors' samples.

Comment on this clonotype: Given a much more abundant clone one base away, this may be a read error. This chain uses TRBV9 with TRBJ1-4, with 7 bases fitting TRBD1. The germline V gene encodes CDR1 SGDLS and CDR2 YYNGEE. CDR3 length: 16 amino acids. CDR3 DNA sequence: TGTGCCAGCAGCGTAGAGGGACAGTCATTTGGGGAAAAACTGATTTTT. Its translation is CASSVEGQSFGEKLIF.

This clonotype has just a few counts. This chain links TRBV19 with TRBJ1-5; D may be TRBD1 (5 bases). Per germline, CDR1 LNHDA and CDR2 SQIVND (reference sequence). The CDR3 covers 15 residues. The V end lost 4 bases, the J end lost 1 base, and 11 bases lay between the germline ends. Here the CDR3 reads CASSTWGGSNQPQHF. The CDR3 bases are TGTGCCAGTAGTACCTGGGGCGGAAGCAATCAGCCCCAGCATTTT. Full variable domain (outside the CDR3, taken from reference TRBV19 and TRBJ1-5): DGGITQSPKYLFRKEGQNVTLSCEQNLNHDAMYWYRQDPGQGLRLIYYSQIVNDFQKGDIAEGYSVSREKKESFPLTVTSAQKNPTAFYLCASSTWGGSNQPQHFGDGTRLSIL.

A few counts support this clonotype. The gene calls are TRBV11-2 and TRBJ2-4; weak D call: TRBD1 (5 bases). Trimming took off 6 bases at V and 4 bases at J, with 13 bases between the two ends. Germline V gene data show CDR1 as SGHAT and CDR2 as FQNNGV. The CDR3 sequence is 14 residues long. The CDR3 DNA is TGTGCCAGCAGTCGAGGACACGCGAAAAACATTCAGTACTTC. Its translation: CASSRGHAKNIQYF.

This clonotype has ten or more counts. V is TRBV16 and J is TRBJ1-5; no clear D gene. Trimming removed 2 bases at V and 6 bases at J, with 8 bases between. CDR1 is KGHSY, CDR2 FQNENV, per germline. The CDR3 runs to 13 residues. In DNA form, the CDR3 reads TGTGCCAGCAGCCAAGGCGCCGGTCAGCCCCAGCATTTT. It specifies CASSQGAGQPQHF.

This clonotype occurred many times. This sequence joins TRBV20-1 and TRBJ2-2, with D unresolved. CDR1 DFQATT and CDR2 SNEGSKA come from the germline V gene (reference sequence). The length of the CDR3 is 13 residues. V lost 0 bases to trimming and J lost 8 bases, with 10 bases between them. CDR3: CSARDLGTGELFF. For the CDR3, the DNA is TGCAGTGCTAGAGATCTAGGAACAGGGGAGCTGTTTTTT.

This chain connects TRBV3-1 to TRBJ1-3; D call uncertain. Trimming took 1 base from V and 3 from J, leaving 7 bases between them. This CDR3 is 14 amino acids long. In germline, CDR1 is LGHDT, CDR2 YNNKEL (reference sequence). CDR3 loop: CASSQVGFGNTIYF. In DNA form, the CDR3 reads TGTGCCAGCAGCCAAGTCGGTTTTGGAAACACCATATATTTT.

This clonotype appeared many times. CDR3 DNA: TGCGCCAGCAGCTTACAGGATACGCAGTATTTT. This encodes CASSLQDTQYF. This chain uses TRBV5-1 with TRBJ2-3; D gene uncertain. Deletions cut 2 bases from V and 6 bases from J, with 4 bases between. The CDR3 contains 11 residues. Germline V gene lookup returns CDR1 SGHRS and CDR2 YFSETQ.

This clonotype was recorded many times. This chain connects TRBV29-1 to TRBJ2-7; no clear D gene. Germline-derived CDR1 and CDR2 are SQVTM and ANQGSEA. The CDR3 length is 12 residues. V lost 6 bases, J lost 7 bases, and 16 bases lay in between. The CDR3 nucleotides read TGCAGCGTCGGACGGGCCATAGGAGAGCAGTACTTC. This codes for CSVGRAIGEQYF.

The chain is built from TRBV7-2 and TRBJ1-5, with D unresolved. Germline assignment: CDR1 SGHTA and CDR2 FQGNSA. V was cut by 1 base and J by 0 bases, with 7 bases left in between. The CDR3 runs to 15 residues. CDR3 bases: TGTGCCAGCAGCTTAGGGCAGGTTAGCAATCAGCCCCAGCATTTT. Its translation is CASSLGQVSNQPQHF.

In this sample, this clonotype turned up many times. This chain joins TRBV12-3 or TRBV12-4 and TRBJ2-1; D is perhaps TRBD2 (6 bases). CDR3 length: 14 residues. Trimming pared 3 bases from V and 9 bases from J, leaving 15 bases between. CDR3 sequence: CASSFPGVVGEQFF. In DNA form, the CDR3 reads TGTGCCAGCAGTTTTCCGGGGGTGGTGGGTGAGCAGTTCTTC.

The chain has TRBV18 and TRBJ2-7; possibly TRBD1 for D (6 bases). There are 15 residues in the CDR3. Germline V gene sequence: CDR1 KGHSH, CDR2 LQKENI. Trimming cost V 3 bases and J 5 bases, with 17 bases left between them. Here the CDR3 reads CASSPTGWGNDEQYF. CDR3 nucleotide sequence: TGTGCCAGCTCACCCACAGGGTGGGGAAACGACGAGCAGTACTTC.

With regard to this clonotype: The junction and the germline gene differ at one end; a read error may be behind it. The rearrangement joins TRBV20-1 to TRBJ1-6; the D gene is possibly TRBD1 (6 bases). This CDR3 is built from 15 residues. Germline V gene sequence: CDR1 DFQATT, CDR2 SNEGSKA (reference sequence). The CDR3 DNA follows: TGCAGTGCCTCACACCATGGACAGAATAATGCACCCCTCCACTTT. Protein product: CSASHHGQNNAPLHF.

This clonotype was seen many times. The chain employs TRBV5-6 and TRBJ1-2; D unresolved. Germline CDR1 is SGHDT and CDR2 is YYEEEE. The CDR3 loop spans 12 amino acids. Trimming took off 1 base at V and 4 bases at J, with 5 bases between the two ends. CDR3: CASSLFVYGYTF. Written as DNA, the CDR3 is TGTGCCAGCAGCTTGTTCGTCTATGGCTACACCTTC.

This clonotype was counted a few times. The chain combines TRBV4-1 with TRBJ1-1; possible D gene TRBD1, 5 bases. Between the trimmed V and J ends, which lost 0 bases and 1 base, there was a span of 18 bases. The CDR3 contains 18 residues. From germline, CDR1 is MGHRA and CDR2 YSYEKL. The chain's CDR3 is CASSQDFSAGSRNTEAFF. DNA for the CDR3: TGCGCCAGCAGCCAAGATTTTTCGGCAGGGTCAAGGAACACTGAAGCTTTCTTT.

This clonotype was seen many times. The chain couples TRBV27 to TRBJ2-1; D is undetermined. Deletions cut 3 bases from V and 4 bases from J, with 7 bases between. This CDR3 has 13 residues. Germline CDR1 and CDR2: MNHEY and SMNVEV (reference sequence). DNA of the CDR3: TGTGCCAGCAGTTTGGACCCATACAATGAGCAGTTCTTC. Translation gives CASSLDPYNEQFF.

To note about this clonotype: A much larger clone lies a single base off, so this may be a read error. The chain couples TRBV4-1 to TRBJ1-1; 8 nucleotides match TRBD1. In germline, CDR1 is MGHRA, CDR2 YSYEKL. The CDR3 has 15 residues. CDR3 in DNA: TGCACCAGCAGCAGAGCTGGACAGGGAGGTACTGAAGCTTTCTTT. Amino acid sequence: CTSSRAGQGGTEAFF.

This clonotype was seen many times. The chain has TRBV12-3 or TRBV12-4 and TRBJ2-5; no clear D gene. The V end was cut by 2 bases, the J end by 0 bases, with 7 bases between. The CDR3 covers 14 residues. For the CDR3, the DNA is TGTGCCAGCAGTTTACCCGAGCACCAAGAGACCCAGTACTTC. Residues: CASSLPEHQETQYF.

This clonotype turned up a few times. The chain couples TRBV7-2 to TRBJ2-7; 11 bases match TRBD2. CDR3 length: 16 amino acids. CDR1 and CDR2 from the germline V gene are SGHTA and FQGNSA. J was trimmed by 2 bases and V by 4 bases; bases with no gene match: 7. In DNA, the CDR3 is TGTGCCAGCAGCTCGATCACGGGACTAGCGGCCTACGAGCAGTACTTC. As protein: CASSSITGLAAYEQYF.

This clonotype was observed at least ten times. The chain joins TRBV6-1 to TRBJ2-7; tentatively, D is TRBD1 (5 bases). CDR1 is MNHNS, CDR2 SASEGT, per germline. The CDR3 sequence is 15 residues long. Trimming stripped 2 bases from V and 7 bases from J, with 18 bases between. As DNA, the CDR3 is TGTGCCAGCAGTGAACAGGGCCAACTCTCATGGGAGCAGTACTTC. Amino acid sequence: CASSEQGQLSWEQYF.

Only a few counts were recorded for this clonotype. This chain uses TRBV14 with TRBJ1-2; D might be TRBD1 (6 bases). The CDR3 covers 16 residues. From germline, CDR1 is SGHDN and CDR2 FVKESK. V lost 4 bases and J 4 bases, leaving 19 bases between the germline ends. The CDR3 sequence: CASSPSEGHPLYGYTF. CDR3 in DNA: TGTGCCAGCAGCCCCAGCGAGGGACACCCACTCTATGGCTACACCTTC.

A few counts support this clonotype. This chain links TRBV7-8 with TRBJ1-2; D remains unclear. The CDR3 sequence is 13 residues long. CDR1 and CDR2 from the germline V gene are SGHVS and FQNEAQ. The V gene lost 1 base and the J gene lost 3 bases, with 6 bases spanning the gap. CDR3 nucleotides: TGTGCCAGCAGCTTAGGAATAGACTATGGCTACACCTTC. It specifies CASSLGIDYGYTF.

A few counts support this clonotype. This sequence joins TRBV6-5 and TRBJ2-4, with D possibly TRBD1 on 6 matching bases. Looked up from germline, CDR1 is MNHEY and CDR2 is SVGAGI. The CDR3 totals 15 residues. The V gene lost 2 bases and the J gene lost 2 bases, with 10 bases spanning the gap. CDR3 nucleotide sequence: TGTGCCAGCAGTTACACTACAGGGTCCAAAAACATTCAGTACTTC. As protein: CASSYTTGSKNIQYF.

This clonotype was recorded a few times. The V gene is TRBV19, the J gene TRBJ1-3; TRBD1 matches 7 bases. Germline V gene data show CDR1 as LNHDA and CDR2 as SQIVND (reference sequence). This CDR3 comprises 15 residues. Germline trimming cut 6 bases from V and 0 bases from J; bases unmatched to any gene: 5. CDR3 in DNA: TGTGCCAGTAGACCGGGACAGCTCTCTGGAAACACCATATATTTT. This translates into CASRPGQLSGNTIYF.

As to this clonotype: Given a much more abundant clone one base away, this may be a read error. Lacking the conserved final phenylalanine or tryptophan, this CDR3 likely reflects a read error. The V call is TRBV6-5, the J call TRBJ2-3; D unclear. Germline-derived CDR1 and CDR2 are MNHEY and SVGAGI. Trimming left V 5 bases short and J 6 bases short, with 9 bases between. The CDR3 extends over 12 amino acids. DNA of the CDR3: TGTGCCAGCAGTACACGCCCGGATACGCAGTATTTG. This sequence encodes CASSTRPDTQYL.

This clonotype showed up just a few times. The CDR3 bases are TGTGCCAGCAGCTTAAGGATCTGGGGGAGCGGGCGAGAGGAGCAGTTCTTC. Translated, it gives CASSLRIWGSGREEQFF. The chain combines TRBV7-3 with TRBJ2-1; D is possibly TRBD2 (6 bases). CDR1 and CDR2 (germline): SGHTA, FQGTGA. CDR3 length equals 17 residues. V was cut by 1 base and J by 10 bases, with 23 bases left in between. The full variable domain, its missing parts supplied by reference TRBV7-3 and TRBJ2-1, is GAGVSQTPSNKVTEKGKYVELRCDPISGHTALYWYRQSLGQGPEFLIYFQGTGAADDSGLPNDRFFAVRPEGSVSTLKIQRTERGDSAVYLCASSLRIWGSGREEQFFGPGTRLTVL.